This T cell receptor beta chain appears in the sequencing data of a study of patients and donors after allogeneic stem cell transplantation. TCRdb reanalysed the RT-PCR reads using MiXCR and keeps one entry per CDR3 protein. Here the sample spans a few hundred thousand distinct CDR3 sequences, 11% to 15% being singletons. The germline V gene encodes CDR1 LNHDA and CDR2 SQIVND (reference sequence). V gave up 11 bases and J gave up 4 bases, with 14 bases separating them. CDR3 length: 12 residues. Sample: blood, either unsorted or a sorted T cell fraction (not recorded which). The rearrangement joins TRBV19 to TRBJ1-2; TRBD1 might be the D (5 bases). The clonotype comes from a human donor who was either an allogeneic HSCT recipient or a stem cell or donor lymphocyte infusion donor (not recorded which). It is not recorded whose cells these are; they may come from a transplant donor. CDR3 region: CASLRGTYGYTF. DNA of the CDR3: TGTGCCTCCCTCCGGGGCACCTATGGCTACACCTTC.